The present T cell receptor beta chain was sequenced within a study of T cell responses to AZD1222 COVID-19 vaccine. The data were produced by immunoSEQ multiplex PCR, yet TCRdb's version contains in-frame clones alone and is incomplete. The data hold some 140,000 clones, with about 87% observed a single time. Study observations and caveats: Spike-specific TCR breadth and depth both grew after two AZD1222 doses. Most donors were white British, females outnumbered males, and clonal diversity was possibly underestimated.

A note on this clone: The antigen is undetermined.

V lost 7 bases and J lost 0, with 22 bases in between. The CDR3 spans 17 residues. Germline CDR1 is LGHDT and CDR2 is YNNKEL (reference sequence). V usage is TRBV3-1 (or the pseudogene TRBV3-2) and J usage is TRBJ2-7; perhaps TRBD1 as D (6 bases). This TCR was recovered from an adult in good health. Sample: peripheral blood, taken on day 0 of AZD1222 vaccination. The CDR3 region is CASIGPGAALGSYEQYF. The CDR3 DNA sequence: TGTGCCAGCATTGGGCCAGGGGCCGCACTGGGCTCCTACGAGCAGTACTTC.